Listed here are 24 T cell receptor beta chains from one sample, sequenced in a study of cytomegalovirus exposure and HLA in healthy donors. The PCR ran on 60 Vbeta and 13 Jbeta primers. The protocol was immunoSEQ multiplex PCR, while the TCRdb copy is restricted to in-frame clones and leaves out a portion. Of some 150,000 clones listed, almost 80% are singletons. What was sequenced was PBMCs. These receptors all stem from a woman aged 25 to 39 in good health and CMV-seronegative.

V gene TRBV16 combines with J gene TRBJ1-5; 9 bases agree with TRBD1. The V segment lost 8 bases and the J segment 2 bases; nucleotides outside the gene matches: 4. CDR1 is KGHSY, CDR2 FQNENV, per germline. This CDR3 comprises 14 residues. The CDR3 loop reads CASGTGSGNQPQHF. The CDR3 nucleotides are TGTGCCAGCGGGACAGGGTCGGGCAATCAGCCCCAGCATTTT.

The chain uses TRBV4-1 and TRBJ1-5; TRBD1 might be the D (5 bases). Germline loops: CDR1 MGHRA, CDR2 YSYEKL. CDR3 size: 16 residues. The germline V and J ends were trimmed by 3 bases and 4 bases, with 16 bases remaining between them. The CDR3 here is CASSHGRGSANQPQHF. The DNA of the CDR3 is TGCGCCAGCAGCCACGGGAGGGGTTCAGCAAATCAGCCCCAGCATTTT.

This clone was recorded once. The genes are TRBV18 and TRBJ1-2, with D uncertain. Germline CDR1 and CDR2: KGHSH and LQKENI. Trimming took 2 bases from V and 2 from J, leaving 9 bases between them. This CDR3 comprises 14 residues. For the CDR3, the DNA is TGTGCCAGCTCACCAGGGCAGACAAACTATGGCTACACCTTC. This translates into CASSPGQTNYGYTF.

This clone was picked up many times. This chain joins TRBV6-5 and TRBJ1-4, with unresolved D. The CDR3 totals 12 residues. V was clipped by 5 bases and J by 5 bases, with 6 bases between them. Germline V gene lookup returns CDR1 MNHEY and CDR2 SVGAGI. This CDR3 reads CASSGLNEKLFF. For the CDR3, the DNA is TGTGCCAGCAGTGGACTAAATGAAAAACTGTTTTTT.

This chain uses TRBV2 with TRBJ2-5; the match to TRBD1 covers 9 bases. This CDR3 is 13 amino acids long. Germline V gene lookup returns CDR1 SNHLY and CDR2 FYNNEI. The junction had 4 bases not matched to a gene; V was cut back by 6 bases and J by 5 bases. The CDR3 region has the DNA TGTGCCAGCAGCGGGGACAGGGAGGAGACCCAGTACTTC. Translation: CASSGDREETQYF.

The rearrangement joins TRBV18 to TRBJ2-5; 7 nucleotides align to TRBD1. The germline gives CDR1 KGHSH, CDR2 LQKENI. The CDR3 has 13 amino acids. V gave up 5 bases and J gave up 4 bases; unmatched junction bases: 4. The CDR3 bases are TGTGCCAGCTCAGCCGGGACAGTAGAGACCCAGTACTTC. This codes for CASSAGTVETQYF.

The chain joins TRBV6-5 to TRBJ1-2; the D is unclear. The germline V and J ends were trimmed by 5 bases and 4 bases, with 8 bases remaining between them. The germline V gene encodes CDR1 MNHEY and CDR2 SVGAGI. The CDR3 covers 12 residues. The CDR3: CASSPRGYGYTF. As DNA, the CDR3 is TGTGCCAGCAGTCCGCGGGGCTATGGCTACACCTTC.

The chain uses TRBV6-6 and TRBJ1-3; TRBD1 is a possible D gene (6 bases). Per the germline V gene, CDR1 is MNHNY and CDR2 is SVGAGI (reference sequence). This CDR3 contains 15 residues. The V end was cut by 4 bases, the J end by 1 base, with 11 bases between. This CDR3 is CASSLVTGSGNTIYF. The CDR3 DNA sequence: TGTGCCAGCAGTTTAGTCACAGGGTCTGGAAACACCATATATTTT.

The chain employs TRBV5-1 and TRBJ1-2; TRBD1 agrees at 8 bases. CDR3 length: 14 residues. Germline assignment: CDR1 SGHRS and CDR2 YFSETQ. V lost 0 bases, J lost 8 bases, and 6 bases stayed unmatched. In DNA, the CDR3 is TGCGCCAGCAGCTTGGGGGGCAGGGGGCGCGGCTACACCTTC. Residues: CASSLGGRGRGYTF.

The V call is TRBV7-2, the J call TRBJ2-5; D unclear. The CDR3 covers 12 residues. Germline CDR1 reads SGHTA; CDR2 reads FQGNSA. V lost 5 bases to trimming and J lost 6 bases, with 10 bases between them. The CDR3, as DNA: TGTGCCAGCAGCGACCCTAGGCAGACCCAGTACTTC. Translation: CASSDPRQTQYF.

The chain uses TRBV27 and TRBJ1-5; D might be TRBD1 (6 bases). The CDR3 runs to 14 residues. In germline, CDR1 is MNHEY, CDR2 SMNVEV (reference sequence). The ends were cut back, 4 bases at V and 5 bases at J, with 12 bases in the middle. CDR3 region: CASSSGRGDQPQHF. The CDR3 nucleotides are TGTGCCAGCAGTTCCGGCAGGGGAGATCAGCCCCAGCATTTT.

In this sample, this clone turned up once. V and J are TRBV7-2 and TRBJ2-7; TRBD1 might be the D (6 bases). The CDR3 sequence is 11 residues long. V lost 5 bases, J lost 8 bases, and 10 bases lay in between. Germline-derived CDR1 and CDR2 are SGHTA and FQGNSA. The CDR3: CASSHREQQYF. The CDR3 DNA is TGTGCCAGCAGCCACAGGGAGCAGCAGTACTTC. The full variable domain, its missing parts supplied by reference TRBV7-2 and TRBJ2-7, is GAGVSQSPSNKVTEKGKDVELRCDPISGHTALYWYRQSLGQGLEFLIYFQGNSAPDKSGLPSDRFSAERTGGSVSTLTIQRTQQEDSAVYLCASSHREQQYFGPGTRLTVT.

The chain recombines TRBV30 with TRBJ1-2; unclear D gene. The CDR3 is 10 residues long. Germline assignment: CDR1 GTSNPN and CDR2 SVGIG (reference sequence). Trimming pared 7 bases from V and 7 bases from J, leaving 10 bases between. Here the CDR3 DNA reads TGTGCCTCAAGAGGGATTGGCTACACCTTC. This encodes CASRGIGYTF.

This clone was seen a single time. This rearrangement joins TRBV7-9 to TRBJ1-2; D not certain. The CDR3 consists of 18 residues. The germline V gene encodes CDR1 SEHNR and CDR2 FQNEAQ (reference sequence). Trimming cost V 4 bases and J 8 bases, with 29 bases left between them. CDR3 nucleotide sequence: TGTGCCAGCAGCTCGATAGTAGCCCCGGACTCCACCGCTGAAGGCTACACCTTC. Encoded protein: CASSSIVAPDSTAEGYTF.

J is TRBJ1-1 and V is TRBV15; a weak D match, TRBD1 (6 bases). The germline gives CDR1 LNHNV, CDR2 YYDKDF (reference sequence). The CDR3 has 15 amino acids. V lost 1 base and J 5 bases, leaving 14 bases between the germline ends. The CDR3 region has the DNA TGTGCCACCAGCAGAGGTCGGGGGGCCAGGACTGAAGCTTTCTTT. This encodes CATSRGRGARTEAFF.

The V gene is TRBV6-1, the J gene TRBJ1-6, with TRBD1 identical over 7 bases. This CDR3 is 15 amino acids long. In germline, CDR1 is MNHNS, CDR2 SASEGT. J was trimmed by 7 bases and V by 2 bases; bases with no gene match: 5. The DNA of the CDR3 is TGTGCCAGCAGTGAACTTGGGGGACAGAATTCACCCCTCCACTTT. The encoded protein is CASSELGGQNSPLHF.

The chain combines TRBV11-3 with TRBJ1-6; 11 bases line up with TRBD1. This CDR3 spans 15 amino acids. Germline V lookup: CDR1 SGHNT, CDR2 YENEEA. V trimming: 5 bases; J trimming: 9 bases; junction bases outside the gene matches: 6. The CDR3 is CASSAGQGAGSPLHF. For the CDR3, the DNA is TGTGCCAGCAGCGCTGGACAGGGGGCTGGTTCACCCCTCCACTTT.

The chain recombines TRBV25-1 with TRBJ1-2; possibly TRBD1 for D (6 bases). Between the trimmed V and J ends, which lost 0 bases and 7 bases, there was a span of 24 bases. This CDR3 comprises 18 residues. The germline V gene has CDR1 MGHDK and CDR2 SYGVNS. The CDR3 loop is CASSEYEAGVNRAGGYTF. As DNA, the CDR3 is TGTGCCAGCAGTGAATATGAGGCCGGGGTGAACAGGGCAGGTGGCTACACCTTC.

The chain recombines TRBV18 with TRBJ1-1, with no clear D. The ends were cut back, 2 bases at V and 6 bases at J, with 10 bases in the middle. Germline V gives CDR1 KGHSH, CDR2 LQKENI. The CDR3 loop spans 13 amino acids. The CDR3 nucleotides are TGTGCCAGCTCACCAAGACGAGAGGCTGAAGCTTTCTTT. Translated: CASSPRREAEAFF. Variable domain in full (rest from reference TRBV18 and TRBJ1-1): NAGVMQNPRHLVRRRGQEARLRCSPMKGHSHVYWYRQLPEEGLKFMVYLQKENIIDESGMPKERFSAEFPKEGPSILRIQQVVRGDSAAYFCASSPRREAEAFFGQGTRLTVV.

A single count supports this clone. This chain links TRBV14 with TRBJ1-1, with D possibly matching TRBD1 (5 bases). Germline loops: CDR1 SGHDN, CDR2 FVKESK. V was trimmed by 4 bases and J by 8 bases, leaving 11 bases between them. The CDR3 covers 12 residues. CDR3 coding DNA: TGTGCCAGCAGCCCCTCCGGGGGGGAAGCTTTCTTT. Its protein product is CASSPSGGEAFF.

This clone has a single count. The chain combines TRBV30 with TRBJ1-5, with 8 bases lining up with TRBD1. Germline CDR1 is GTSNPN and CDR2 is SVGIG (reference sequence). CDR3 length: 13 amino acids. With 1 base clipped from V and 5 bases from J, the junction kept 1 base outside the gene matches. CDR3 sequence reads: CAWSGQGHQPQHF. CDR3 DNA sequence: TGTGCCTGGAGTGGACAGGGGCATCAGCCCCAGCATTTT.

This clone turned up a few times. One end of the junction fails to match germline, which may point to a read error. The chain is built from TRBV11-3 and TRBJ1-6; 7 bases map to TRBD1. Germline CDR1 is SGHNT and CDR2 is YENEEA. This CDR3 region has 13 residues. The CDR3 DNA reads TGTGTCAGCGGGACAGCGTGGAATTCACCCCTCCACTTT. Its translation: CVSGTAWNSPLHF.

This clone was seen just once. The V call is TRBV5-4, the J call TRBJ2-2; 9 bases line up with TRBD1. J gave up 8 bases and V 4 bases, and 12 bases lay outside the gene matches. The V gene's germline CDR1 is SGHNT and CDR2 YYREEE (reference sequence). The CDR3 is made up of 16 amino acids. CDR3 nucleotide sequence: TGTGCCAGCAGCCCCGGGACAGGGCTTATCACTGGGGAGCTGTTTTTT. Translated: CASSPGTGLITGELFF. Using reference TRBV5-4 and TRBJ2-2 for the parts outside the CDR3, the full variable domain is ETGVTQSPTHLIKTRGQQVTLRCSSQSGHNTVSWYQQALGQGPQFIFQYYREEENGRGNFPPRFSGLQFPNYSSELNVNALELDDSALYLCASSPGTGLITGELFFGEGSRLTVL.

This clone appeared a few times. The chain has TRBV11-2 and TRBJ2-4; 8 positions agree with TRBD1. J gave up 8 bases and V 6 bases, and 9 bases lay outside the gene matches. CDR1 is SGHAT and CDR2 is FQNNGV in the germline V gene. There are 14 residues in the CDR3. The CDR3 DNA sequence: TGTGCCAGCAGTTTGGGCAGGGGGCTGGACATTCAGTACTTC. Protein: CASSLGRGLDIQYF.